One and the same sample provided the 27 T cell receptor beta chains below, sequenced in a study of long-term antiretroviral therapy in people with HIV. This was the immunoSEQ v3.0 assay at survey level. The method was immunoSEQ multiplex PCR; TCRdb's version includes in-frame clones alone and lacks a portion of them. The table has approximately 20,000 clones, approximately 76% seen once. Material: unsorted PBMCs, obtained 1.7 to 1.8 years before starting antiretroviral therapy. These receptors were collected from a woman aged 40-49 years with HIV.

J is TRBJ2-7 and V is TRBV5-1, with 9 bases lining up with TRBD2. The germline V gene has CDR1 SGHRS and CDR2 YFSETQ. Losses at the gene ends were 4 bases for V and 1 base for J; bases not matched to a gene: 9. The CDR3 sequence is 16 residues long. The CDR3 reads CASSGRGAGGSYEQYF. In nucleotides, the CDR3 is TGCGCCAGCAGCGGGCGCGGAGCGGGAGGATCCTACGAGCAGTACTTC.

The rearrangement joins TRBV15 to TRBJ1-2; TRBD1 aligns across 7 bases. CDR3 length: 14 amino acids. With 4 bases clipped from V and 6 bases from J, the junction kept 8 bases outside the gene matches. CDR1 is LNHNV, CDR2 YYDKDF, per germline (reference sequence). The CDR3 is CATSTTGIFHGYTF. The CDR3 coding sequence is TGTGCCACCAGCACGACAGGGATTTTCCATGGCTACACCTTC.

This clone came up once. The chain carries TRBV10-3 and TRBJ1-2; 8 nucleotides agree with TRBD1. The CDR3 consists of 14 residues. Trimming took 1 base from V and 7 from J; bases not matched to a gene: 5. The germline gives CDR1 ENHRY, CDR2 SYGVKD. CDR3 sequence (DNA): TGTGCCATCAGTGAGTGGACAGGGATTACTGGCTACACCTTC. It translates to CAISEWTGITGYTF.

The V and J genes are TRBV6-5 and TRBJ1-5, with 8 bases that match TRBD1. The J segment lost 6 bases and the V segment lost 5 bases, leaving 3 bases of the junction unmatched. CDR1 is MNHEY and CDR2 is SVGAGI in the germline V gene. The CDR3 is made up of 13 amino acids. The CDR3 nucleotides read TGTGCCAGCAGTCCACAGGGGGGTCAGCCCCAGCATTTT. It yields the protein CASSPQGGQPQHF.

This chain links TRBV7-2 with TRBJ2-7; 7 nucleotides line up with TRBD2. CDR1 SGHTA and CDR2 FQGNSA come from the germline V gene. CDR3 length equals 13 residues. Trimming took 4 bases from V and 4 from J; bases not matched to a gene: 4. The CDR3 DNA is TGTGCCAGCAGCTCTAGCGGAGGTTACGAGCAGTACTTC. Protein sequence: CASSSSGGYEQYF.

The J gene is TRBJ2-2, the V gene TRBV19; D is unclear. This CDR3 contains 15 residues. Trimming stripped 8 bases from V and 1 base from J, with 14 bases between. The germline V gene encodes CDR1 LNHDA and CDR2 SQIVND (reference sequence). CDR3 residues: CASGRFLVNTGELFF. DNA of the CDR3: TGTGCCAGTGGAAGATTTCTAGTGAACACCGGGGAGCTGTTTTTT.

This clone was observed once. This rearrangement joins TRBV5-1 to TRBJ1-1; 7 nucleotides agree with TRBD1. Germline values: CDR1 SGHRS, CDR2 YFSETQ. V shed 4 bases, J shed 4 bases, and the junction held 7 bases outside the gene matches. This CDR3 comprises 14 residues. DNA of the CDR3: TGCGCCAGCAGCCTTTTACAGGGGAGCACTGAAGCTTTCTTT. Its translation is CASSLLQGSTEAFF.

The genes are TRBV7-9 and TRBJ2-7; D not certain. V shed 1 base and J shed 1 base, with 2 bases lying between them. This CDR3 has 12 amino acids. The germline CDR1 and CDR2 sequences are SEHNR and FQNEAQ (reference sequence). CDR3 bases: TGTGCCAGCAGCTTAGGGTCCTACGAGCAGTACTTC. Translation gives CASSLGSYEQYF. The variable domain in full, completed from reference TRBV7-9 and TRBJ2-7, reads DTGVSQNPRHKITKRGQNVTFRCDPISEHNRLYWYRQTLGQGPEFLTYFQNEAQLEKSRLLSDRFSAERPKGSFSTLEIQRTEQGDSAMYLCASSLGSYEQYFGPGTRLTVT.

This chain links TRBV7-8 with TRBJ1-2; the D gene is possibly TRBD1 (5 bases). CDR1 is SGHVS and CDR2 is FQNEAQ in the germline V gene. The V end lost 2 bases, the J end lost 0 bases, and 19 bases lay between the germline ends. The CDR3 is made up of 18 amino acids. CDR3 nucleotides: TGTGCCAGCAGCTTAATTAGGGTTCTGGGGCCTACTAACTATGGCTACACCTTC. Residues: CASSLIRVLGPTNYGYTF. Complete variable domain (other parts from reference TRBV7-8 and TRBJ1-2): GAGVSQSPRYKVAKRGQDVALRCDPISGHVSLFWYQQALGQGPEFLTYFQNEAQLDKSGLPSDRFFAERPEGSVSTLKIQRTQQEDSAVYLCASSLIRVLGPTNYGYTFGSGTRLTVV.

The gene calls are TRBV27 and TRBJ2-1, with a weak D call TRBD2 (5 bases). Trimming took off 3 bases at V and 8 bases at J, with 14 bases between the two ends. CDR3 length: 14 residues. The germline gives CDR1 MNHEY, CDR2 SMNVEV (reference sequence). In DNA form, the CDR3 reads TGTGCCAGCAGTTTTCACCGGACTGTCGATGAGCAGTTCTTC. Its translation: CASSFHRTVDEQFF.

Written as DNA, the CDR3 is TGTGCCAGGCCCCCGGGGCGCCGGGGGCCCCAGCATTTT. Translated: CARPPGRRGPQHF. The chain has TRBV19 and TRBJ1-5; possible D gene TRBD1, 5 bases. The ends were cut back, 9 bases at V and 9 bases at J, with 18 bases in the middle. Germline lookup yields CDR1 LNHDA and CDR2 SQIVND (reference sequence). The length of the CDR3 is 13 residues.

The J gene is TRBJ2-2, the V gene TRBV7-9; D gene ambiguous. The CDR3 length is 16 residues. Germline CDR1 reads SEHNR; CDR2 reads FQNEAQ (reference sequence). V lost 4 bases and J 3 bases, leaving 15 bases between the germline ends. This CDR3 reads CASSSQEKGDTGELFF. In nucleotides, the CDR3 is TGTGCCAGCAGCTCACAAGAGAAGGGTGACACCGGGGAGCTGTTTTTT.

V usage is TRBV6-1 and J usage is TRBJ2-7; D remains ambiguous. Germline-derived CDR1 and CDR2 are MNHNS and SASEGT. V was shortened by 2 bases and J by 4 bases, with 12 bases between the two germline ends. This CDR3 comprises 14 residues. The CDR3 bases are TGTGCCAGCAGTGAACATGGGGTGGGGTACGAGCAGTACTTC. Translation gives CASSEHGVGYEQYF.

The chain employs TRBV7-6 and TRBJ1-4; D is unresolved. The ends were cut back, 4 bases at V and 6 bases at J, with 6 bases in the middle. Germline V gene data show CDR1 as SGHVS and CDR2 as FNYEAQ. The CDR3 has 12 residues. DNA of the CDR3: TGTGCCAGCAGCTACCAGGATGAAAAACTGTTTTTT. The encoded protein is CASSYQDEKLFF.

The chain combines TRBV18 with TRBJ1-1, with no clear D. CDR3 length equals 14 residues. Trimming cost V 3 bases and J 3 bases, with 11 bases left between them. Looked up from germline, CDR1 is KGHSH and CDR2 is LQKENI. The CDR3 DNA follows: TGTGCCAGCTCACCGCGCCCAGACCACACTGAAGCTTTCTTT. Protein sequence: CASSPRPDHTEAFF.

This chain connects TRBV1 to TRBJ1-3. TRBV1 is listed as a pseudogene. The CDR3 runs to 16 residues. The CDR3 region is CTSSHEIRGSGNTIYF. The CDR3, as DNA: TGCACCAGCAGCCATGAGATACGGGGCTCTGGAAACACCATATATTTT.

This chain connects TRBV6-5 to TRBJ2-5, with a possible D match to TRBD2 (5 bases). Trimming removed 1 base at V and 2 bases at J, with 8 bases between. Germline values: CDR1 MNHEY, CDR2 SVGAGI. The CDR3 sequence is 14 residues long. The CDR3 DNA reads TGTGCCAGCAGTTACTACGGGAAACAAGAGACCCAGTACTTC. Its protein product is CASSYYGKQETQYF.

This chain connects TRBV6-5 to TRBJ2-7, with TRBD1 as a possible D gene (5 bases). V dropped 3 bases and J dropped 4 bases, with 10 bases sitting between them. Germline V gives CDR1 MNHEY, CDR2 SVGAGI. The CDR3 consists of 13 residues. The CDR3, as DNA: TGTGCCAGCAGTTATTCAACAGGTTACGAGCAGTACTTC. Protein: CASSYSTGYEQYF.

This chain uses TRBV6-5 with TRBJ2-5; maybe TRBD2 (6 bases). CDR1 and CDR2 (germline): MNHEY, SVGAGI. The CDR3 runs to 12 residues. V was clipped by 7 bases and J by 4 bases, with 10 bases between them. CDR3 sequence (DNA): TGTGCCAGCACCTCTAGCGCAGAGACCCAGTACTTC. It encodes CASTSSAETQYF.

The CDR3 loop reads CASSLANLRGEETQYF. CDR3 coding DNA: TGTGCCAGCAGCTTGGCCAATTTGCGGGGGGAAGAGACCCAGTACTTC. The chain recombines TRBV5-6 with TRBJ2-5; TRBD2 matches at 8 bases. V was clipped by 0 bases and J by 3 bases; unmatched bases: 7. CDR1 is SGHDT, CDR2 YYEEEE, per germline. There are 16 residues in the CDR3.

CDR3 loop: CASLGLLMNTEAFF. In DNA form, the CDR3 reads TGTGCCAGCTTGGGACTGCTGATGAACACTGAAGCTTTCTTT. The J gene is TRBJ1-1, the V gene TRBV5-6; a possible D gene is TRBD1 (5 bases). The CDR3 has 14 amino acids. Germline lookup yields CDR1 SGHDT and CDR2 YYEEEE. The V end was cut by 7 bases, the J end by 0 bases, with 13 bases between.

The genes are TRBV18 and TRBJ2-5; D possibly corresponds to TRBD1 (5 bases). Germline V gene data show CDR1 as KGHSH and CDR2 as LQKENI. The ends were cut back, 0 bases at V and 5 bases at J, with 25 bases in the middle. CDR3 length: 19 residues. Here the CDR3 DNA reads TGTGCCAGCTCACCACCGATAGGGGTAGGAACTCTCTATCTCGAGACCCAGTACTTC. It codes for CASSPPIGVGTLYLETQYF.

The rearrangement joins TRBV9 to TRBJ1-1, with D uncertain. The germline CDR1 and CDR2 sequences are SGDLS and YYNGEE. Between the trimmed V and J ends, which lost 6 bases and 1 base, there was a span of 19 bases. The CDR3 covers 16 residues. CDR3 DNA: TGTGCCAGCATCCCCCAGCAAGTTTGGGGGAACACTGAAGCTTTCTTT. Its protein is CASIPQQVWGNTEAFF.

The chain carries TRBV18 and TRBJ2-1; D gene ambiguous. Germline V gives CDR1 KGHSH, CDR2 LQKENI. CDR3 length: 11 residues. With 6 bases removed from V and 5 bases from J, the gap between germline ends came to 5 bases. This CDR3 is CASSSNNEQFF. CDR3 nucleotides: TGTGCCAGCTCCTCTAACAATGAGCAGTTCTTC.

The chain combines TRBV29-1 with TRBJ2-1, with D hard to call. The germline V gene has CDR1 SQVTM and CDR2 ANQGSEA. The CDR3 sequence is 11 residues long. Deletions cut 4 bases from V and 8 bases from J, with 9 bases between. CDR3 amino acids: CSVGPNDEQFF. The CDR3 region has the DNA TGCAGCGTTGGCCCAAACGATGAGCAGTTCTTC.

This clone was detected only once. The chain recombines TRBV25-1 with TRBJ2-3, with 7 bases that match TRBD2. With 4 bases clipped from V and 4 bases from J, the junction kept 5 bases outside the gene matches. The CDR3 runs to 14 residues. Germline CDR1 is MGHDK and CDR2 is SYGVNS. CDR3 amino acids: CASSVLRGADTQYF. In DNA, the CDR3 is TGTGCCAGCAGTGTTCTACGGGGGGCAGATACGCAGTATTTT.

V usage is TRBV9 and J usage is TRBJ2-1; 10 nucleotides match TRBD2. The CDR3 is 16 amino acids. Germline lookup yields CDR1 SGDLS and CDR2 YYNGEE. V gave up 0 bases and J gave up 7 bases; unmatched junction bases: 7. The CDR3 nucleotides are TGTGCCAGCAGCGTAGTGGGGCTAGCGGGAGCGAATGAGCAGTTCTTC. Translating it yields CASSVVGLAGANEQFF.